Below, 9 T cell receptor beta chains from the same sample are listed, as sequenced in a study of graft-versus-host responses after intestinal transplantation (dated by TCRdb to the early 2020s). Receptors were amplified or captured by the immunoSEQ multiplex PCR assay. Imported from immuneACCESS, the table was reduced by TCRdb to in-frame sequences with V and J called. These copies leave out some clones; in studies compared against another copy, an unresolved V gene accounts for under half, and the cause of the remainder is not known. In this sample the table shows tens of thousands of clones, approximately 94% of which occur a single time. The top ten constitute about 0.52% of the sample. Source: PBMCs, taken 156 days after intestinal transplant. These TCRs come from a human patient who received an intestinal transplant, so some T cells may come from the graft donor.

This clone has a single count. The chain carries TRBV5-1 and TRBJ2-7; perhaps TRBD2 as D (6 bases). V dropped 0 bases and J dropped 2 bases, with 15 bases sitting between them. Germline V lookup: CDR1 SGHRS, CDR2 YFSETQ. The CDR3 extends over 16 amino acids. For the CDR3, the DNA is TGCGCCAGCAGCTTGGGGGAGGTCCTACCCCCCTACGAGCAGTACTTC. Encoded protein: CASSLGEVLPPYEQYF.

The rearrangement uses TRBV4-1 and TRBJ2-5; 7 nucleotides agree with TRBD1. The CDR3 spans 16 residues. The germline CDR1 and CDR2 sequences are MGHRA and YSYEKL. Trimming at V came to 4 bases and at J to 1 base, leaving 9 bases not matched to a gene. CDR3 nucleotides: TGCGCCAGCAGCCCAGAGGTGGGGACAGCCCAAGAGACCCAGTACTTC. Protein sequence: CASSPEVGTAQETQYF.

The rearrangement uses TRBV4-1 and TRBJ2-1; 9 bases are a match to TRBD2. The CDR3 covers 15 residues. Looked up from germline, CDR1 is MGHRA and CDR2 is YSYEKL. The junction had 14 bases not matched to a gene; V was cut back by 10 bases and J by 7 bases. The CDR3 nucleotides read TGCGCCACCAGTCATCTAGCGGGAATACTAAATGAGCAGTTCTTC. The encoded protein is CATSHLAGILNEQFF.

The rearrangement links TRBV19 to TRBJ2-4; 7 positions match TRBD2. Germline V gene sequence: CDR1 LNHDA, CDR2 SQIVND (reference sequence). V lost 6 bases and J lost 0; bases outside the gene matches: 14. CDR3 size: 18 residues. The CDR3 sequence: CASSPDWGGTLAKNIQYF. CDR3 nucleotides: TGTGCCAGTAGCCCCGACTGGGGGGGTACGCTAGCCAAAAACATTCAGTACTTC.

J is TRBJ2-1 and V is TRBV18, with 12 nucleotides matching TRBD2. Germline V CDR1 and CDR2: KGHSH, LQKENI. The V gene end was trimmed by 3 bases and the J gene end by 4 bases; junction bases not matched to a gene: 1. This CDR3 has 15 amino acids. CDR3 DNA: TGTGCCAGCTCACCGCTAGCGGGAGGGTACAATGAGCAGTTCTTC. Its translation is CASSPLAGGYNEQFF.

This chain uses TRBV2 with TRBJ1-2, with D unresolved. Looked up from germline, CDR1 is SNHLY and CDR2 is FYNNEI. V lost 8 bases to trimming and J lost 8 bases, with 18 bases between them. The CDR3 spans 13 residues. CDR3 residues: CASEAADLKGYTF. The DNA for the CDR3 is TGTGCCAGCGAGGCCGCAGATTTGAAGGGCTACACCTTC.

The chain combines TRBV28 with TRBJ1-2; TRBD1 matches at 8 bases. This CDR3 region has 16 residues. CDR1 and CDR2 (germline): MDHEN, SYDVKM. The V gene end was trimmed by 7 bases and the J gene end by 2 bases; junction bases not matched to a gene: 12. The CDR3 sequence: CASTPGDQGANYGYTF. The DNA for the CDR3 is TGTGCCAGCACCCCAGGGGATCAGGGGGCGAACTATGGCTACACCTTC.

The J gene is TRBJ1-2, the V gene TRBV5-5; the D is unclear. The ends were cut back, 0 bases at V and 3 bases at J, with 9 bases in the middle. Germline CDR1 and CDR2: SGHKS and YYEKEE (reference sequence). The CDR3 covers 14 residues. CDR3 DNA: TGTGCCAGCAGCTTGGTTTTCGGGGACTATGGCTACACCTTC. Amino acid sequence: CASSLVFGDYGYTF.

This clone has more than one count but fewer than ten. The chain combines TRBV5-1 with TRBJ2-7; 11 bases align to TRBD2. Trimming removed 4 bases from V and 1 base from J; junction bases left unmatched: 4. The CDR3 is 15 residues long. Germline V gene sequence: CDR1 SGHRS, CDR2 YFSETQ. This CDR3 reads CASSLIAGGSYEQYF. DNA of the CDR3: TGCGCCAGCAGCCTTATAGCGGGGGGGTCCTACGAGCAGTACTTC.